This entry is about one T cell receptor (beta chain). The data belong to a study of shared clonotypes between healthy human individuals. Sequencing used immunoSEQ multiplex PCR; TCRdb keeps in-frame clones, though not all of them. The top ten clones hold about 1.2% of a sample with about 1.4 million clones, roughly 97% of them seen once. The CDR3 loop spans 16 amino acids. The V end lost 4 bases, the J end lost 0 bases, and 13 bases lay between the germline ends. The germline gives CDR1 LNHDA, CDR2 SQIVND (reference sequence). The genes are TRBV19 and TRBJ1-5; D not certain. The sequence came from a man under 40 in good health. The material sequenced was naive CD4+ T cells sorted from blood. Subset: CD45RA+ positively selected. CDR3 DNA sequence: TGTGCCAGTAGTACCCTGGCGGGGAATAGCAATCAGCCCCAGCATTTT. It encodes CASSTLAGNSNQPQHF. Based on the CDR3 plus reference TRBV19 and TRBJ1-5, the full variable domain is DGGITQSPKYLFRKEGQNVTLSCEQNLNHDAMYWYRQDPGQGLRLIYYSQIVNDFQKGDIAEGYSVSREKKESFPLTVTSAQKNPTAFYLCASSTLAGNSNQPQHFGDGTRLSIL.